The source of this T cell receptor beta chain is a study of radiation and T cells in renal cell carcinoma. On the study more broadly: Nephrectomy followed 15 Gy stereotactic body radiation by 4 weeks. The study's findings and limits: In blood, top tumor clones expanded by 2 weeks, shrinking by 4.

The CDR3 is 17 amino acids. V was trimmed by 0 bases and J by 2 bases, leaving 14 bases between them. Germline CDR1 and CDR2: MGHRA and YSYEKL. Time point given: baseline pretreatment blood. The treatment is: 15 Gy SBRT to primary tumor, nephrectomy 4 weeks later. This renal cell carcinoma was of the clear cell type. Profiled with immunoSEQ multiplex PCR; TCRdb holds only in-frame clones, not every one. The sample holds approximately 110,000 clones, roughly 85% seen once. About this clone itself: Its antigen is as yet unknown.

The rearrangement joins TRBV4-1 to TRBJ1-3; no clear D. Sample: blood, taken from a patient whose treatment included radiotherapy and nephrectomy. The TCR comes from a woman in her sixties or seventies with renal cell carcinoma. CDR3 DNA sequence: TGCGCCAGCAGCCAAGACGGAACCCTGGCAACTGGAAACACCATATATTTT. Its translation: CASSQDGTLATGNTIYF.